The present TCR beta chain was sequenced within a study of blood T cell repertoires in COVID-19. Overall study: Nucleic acid was either cDNA or gDNA, and it came from T cells, B-cell-depleted T cells, or PBMCs.

Some clones are missing from TCRdb's copy, which holds only in-frame ones; the method was immunoSEQ multiplex PCR. Among about 120,000 clones listed, roughly nine tenths were seen once. Germline V gene data show CDR1 as DFQATT and CDR2 as SNEGSKA (reference sequence). The CDR3 extends over 11 amino acids. V was shortened by 3 bases and J by 5 bases, with 7 bases between the two germline ends. Sequencing input: peripheral blood. This sequence was found in a man aged 70-80 years with active or convalescent COVID-19. The chain has TRBV20-1 and TRBJ1-1; weak D call: TRBD1 (6 bases). The chain's CDR3 is CSASTGTEAFF. The CDR3 DNA reads as TGCAGTGCTAGTACAGGGACTGAAGCTTTCTTT.